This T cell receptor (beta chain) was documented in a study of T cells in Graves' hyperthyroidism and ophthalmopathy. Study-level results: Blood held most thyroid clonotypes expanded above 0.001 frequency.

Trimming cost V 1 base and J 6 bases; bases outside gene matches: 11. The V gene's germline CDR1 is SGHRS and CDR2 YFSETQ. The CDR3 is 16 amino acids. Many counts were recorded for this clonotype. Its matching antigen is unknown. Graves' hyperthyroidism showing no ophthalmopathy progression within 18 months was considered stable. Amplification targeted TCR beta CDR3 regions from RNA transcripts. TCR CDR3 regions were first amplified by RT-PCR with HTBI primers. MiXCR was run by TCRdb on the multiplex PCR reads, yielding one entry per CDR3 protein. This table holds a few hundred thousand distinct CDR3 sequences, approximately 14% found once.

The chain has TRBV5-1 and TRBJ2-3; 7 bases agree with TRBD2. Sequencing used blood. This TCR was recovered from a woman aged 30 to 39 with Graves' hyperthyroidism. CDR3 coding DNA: TGCGCCAGCAGCTTGCTAGGACTAGTATTGGCGGATACGCAGTATTTT. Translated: CASSLLGLVLADTQYF.